These T cell receptor beta chains were read from a single sample in a study of blood T cell repertoires in COVID-19. TCRdb keeps only in-frame clones here, not all; method: immunoSEQ multiplex PCR. This repertoire shows 400,000 or so clones, 90% found once; its top ten account for less than 0.75%. The source material was PBMCs or T cells enriched from blood (not recorded which). Receptors were obtained from a man aged 18 to 30 who had recovered from COVID-19. The CDR3 runs from the conserved cysteine through the conserved F or W. The order of the fields is J gene, clone size, V gene, D gene, CDR3 DNA, CDR3 protein. A D gene is named only where the DNA matches it firmly. Size is omitted from some rows. Given values are once, few, many or a class for expanded clones.

>TRBJ1-1|.|TRBV7-2|.
TGTGCCAGCAGCTTACAGATCATGAACACTGAAGCTTTCTTT
CASSLQIMNTEAFF
>TRBJ1-2|.|TRBV6-5|.
TGTGCCAGCAGTACCTTTTCTAGACAGGCATATGGCTACACCTTC
CASSTFSRQAYGYTF
>TRBJ1-5|once|TRBV30|.
TGTGCCTGGAGTGCATCCGAGAATCAGCCCCAGCATTTT
CAWSASENQPQHF
>TRBJ2-5|.|TRBV30|.
TGTGCCTGGAGTGTACTTGAGGGCTCGGGGGAGACCCAGTACTTC
CAWSVLEGSGETQYF
>TRBJ1-2|.|TRBV7-9|TRBD1
TGTGCCAGCAGCCATTGGGACAGCAAAGATGGCTACACCTTC
CASSHWDSKDGYTF
>TRBJ1-5|.|TRBV6-7|.
TGTGCCAGCAGTTACTTCGGACAGAGGGCCCAGCATTTT
CASSYFGQRAQHF
>TRBJ1-1|few|TRBV2|TRBD1
TGTGCCAGCAGAGCACAGGGGTACACTGAAGCTTTCTTT
CASRAQGYTEAFF
>TRBJ2-1|few|TRBV4-2|TRBD1
TGTGCCAGCAGCCCTGACAGGGGACGGGAGCAGTTCTTC
CASSPDRGREQFF
>TRBJ1-3|.|TRBV9|.
TGTGCCAGCAGCGTAGGGGCCTCTGGAAACACCATATATTTT
CASSVGASGNTIYF
>TRBJ2-3|.|TRBV5-5|.
TGTGCCACCGCGTTTTCAGGGGTGAACACAGATACGCAGTATTTT
CATAFSGVNTDTQYF
>TRBJ1-1|.|TRBV19|.
TGTGCCAGTAGTATATATAGCGGTATGAACACTGAAGCTTTCTTT
CASSIYSGMNTEAFF
>TRBJ2-4|.|TRBV19|TRBD2
TGTGCCAGTAGCCGACTAGCGGGGGGGCATAACATTCAGTACTTC
CASSRLAGGHNIQYF
>TRBJ1-1|.|TRBV3-1/TRBV3-2|TRBD1
TGTGCCAGCAGCCTCTTCCGGACAGGTGAAGCTTTCTTT
CASSLFRTGEAFF
>TRBJ1-2|.|TRBV9|.
TGTGCCAGCAGCGTAGCTTCAGACATCAACTATGGCTACACCTTC
CASSVASDINYGYTF
>TRBJ2-1|.|TRBV5-1|.
TGCGCCAGCAGCTTGGAGCGCGGTTGGAATGAGCAGTTCTTC
CASSLERGWNEQFF
>TRBJ1-6|.|TRBV19|TRBD1
TGTGCCAGTAGTACCTCACAGGGGTATAATTCACCCCTCCACTTT
CASSTSQGYNSPLHF
>TRBJ1-5|.|TRBV7-6|.
TGTGCCAGCAGCTTAAGATCCCCAGGGACTTTTGGCAATCAGCCCCAGCATTTT
CASSLRSPGTFGNQPQHF
>TRBJ2-3|.|TRBV30|TRBD1
TGTGCCCAAGGCCGGGACAGGGACGATACGCAGTATTTT
CAQGRDRDDTQYF
>TRBJ2-7|.|TRBV20-1|.
TGCAGTGCTAGTCTAGACGAGCAGTACTTC
CSASLDEQYF
>TRBJ2-7|.|TRBV4-2|.
TGTGCCAGCAGCCAAGATTTTGAAGGGGACACCACCTACGAGCAGTACTTC
CASSQDFEGDTTYEQYF
>TRBJ2-1|.|TRBV5-4|.
TGTGCCAGCAGGTCCTCCCCCCGAGGTGAGCAGTTCTTC
CASRSSPRGEQFF
>TRBJ2-3|.|TRBV7-9|.
TGTGCCAGCAGCTTAGAGTGGGGGGGCACAGATACGCAGTATTTT
CASSLEWGGTDTQYF
>TRBJ1-1|.|TRBV7-9|TRBD1
TGTGCCAGCAGCGCGCGTCAGGGGGATGTAGGGACTGAAGCTTTCTTT
CASSARQGDVGTEAFF
>TRBJ1-1|.|TRBV18|TRBD1
TGTGCCAGCTCACCCACAGGGGAAACTGAAGCTTTCTTT
CASSPTGETEAFF
>TRBJ2-7|.|TRBV10-3|TRBD2
TGTGCCATCAGTGAGTCTAGAGTAGCGGGAGTCAAGACCTACGAGCAGTACTTC
CAISESRVAGVKTYEQYF
>TRBJ2-1|.|TRBV29-1|TRBD2
TGCAGCGTTGTGGTAACTAGCGGGAGGGCCGTGGAGTTCTTC
CSVVVTSGRAVEFF
>TRBJ2-3|.|TRBV10-3|TRBD2
TGTGCCATCAGTGAGGCGGGAGGGGAGGATACGCAGTATTTT
CAISEAGGEDTQYF
>TRBJ1-1|.|TRBV19|.
TGTGCCAGTAGTACTCCCCCCCGGGGAAAAACTGAAGCTTTCTTT
CASSTPPRGKTEAFF
>TRBJ2-1|.|TRBV6-5|.
TGTGCCAGCAGTTACTACAGGGGGGGGAATGAGCAGTTCTTC
CASSYYRGGNEQFF
>TRBJ2-3|few|TRBV7-2|.
TGTGCCAGCAGCTTAGAATTGGTAGAGGCAGATACGCAGTATTTT
CASSLELVEADTQYF
>TRBJ1-2|.|TRBV7-9|.
TGTGCCAGCAGCTTAGTTGCAGGGGAGAACTATGGCTACACCTTC
CASSLVAGENYGYTF
>TRBJ1-1|once|TRBV19|TRBD1
TGTGCCAGTAGGAAACAGGGGGACCGTGAAGCTTTCTTT
CASRKQGDREAFF
>TRBJ2-3|.|TRBV7-9|TRBD2
TGTGCCAGCAGCCAGGATAGCGGGGGCCTTAGCACAGATACGCAGTATTTT
CASSQDSGGLSTDTQYF